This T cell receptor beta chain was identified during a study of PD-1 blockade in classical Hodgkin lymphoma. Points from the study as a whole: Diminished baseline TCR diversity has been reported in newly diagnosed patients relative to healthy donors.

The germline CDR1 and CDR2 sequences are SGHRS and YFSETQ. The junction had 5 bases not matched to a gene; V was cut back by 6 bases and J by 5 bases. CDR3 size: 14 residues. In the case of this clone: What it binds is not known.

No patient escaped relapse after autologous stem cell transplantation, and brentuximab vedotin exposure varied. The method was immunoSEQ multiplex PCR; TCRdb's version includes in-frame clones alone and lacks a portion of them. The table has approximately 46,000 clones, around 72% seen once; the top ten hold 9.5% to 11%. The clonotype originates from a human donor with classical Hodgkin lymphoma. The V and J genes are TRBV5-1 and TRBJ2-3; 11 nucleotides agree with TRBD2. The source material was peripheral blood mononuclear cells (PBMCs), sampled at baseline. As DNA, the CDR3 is TGCGCCAGCAAACTAGCGGGAGCTAGAGATACGCAGTATTTT. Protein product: CASKLAGARDTQYF.